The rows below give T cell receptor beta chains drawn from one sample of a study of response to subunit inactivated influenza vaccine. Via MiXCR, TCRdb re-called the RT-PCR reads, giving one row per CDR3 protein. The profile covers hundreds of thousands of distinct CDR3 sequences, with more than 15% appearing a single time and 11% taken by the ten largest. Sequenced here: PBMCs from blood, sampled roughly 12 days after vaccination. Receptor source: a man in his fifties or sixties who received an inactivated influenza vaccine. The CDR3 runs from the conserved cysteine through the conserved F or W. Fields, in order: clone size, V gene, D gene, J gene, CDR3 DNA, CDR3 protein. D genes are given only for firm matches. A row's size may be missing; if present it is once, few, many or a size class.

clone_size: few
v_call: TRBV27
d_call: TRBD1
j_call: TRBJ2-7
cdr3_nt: TGTGCCAGCAGCCCCGGGACAGTTGTCGAGCAGTACTTC
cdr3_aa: CASSPGTVVEQYF

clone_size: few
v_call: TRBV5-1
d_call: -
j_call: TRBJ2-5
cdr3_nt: TGCGCCAGCAGCTTATCTGGAGGAAAGACCCAGTACTTC
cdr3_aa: CASSLSGGKTQYF

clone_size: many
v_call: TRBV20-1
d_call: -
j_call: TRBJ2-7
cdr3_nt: TGCAGTGCTAGAGTTTACAGATCCTACGAGCAGTACTTC
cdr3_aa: CSARVYRSYEQYF

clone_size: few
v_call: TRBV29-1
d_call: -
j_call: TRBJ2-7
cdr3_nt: TGCAGCGCTGGACACAACGTAGGGTACGAGCAGTACTTC
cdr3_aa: CSAGHNVGYEQYF

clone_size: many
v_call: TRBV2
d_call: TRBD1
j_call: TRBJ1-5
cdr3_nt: TGTGCCAGCACCCGGACAGGGAACAATCAGCCCCAGCATTTT
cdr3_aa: CASTRTGNNQPQHF

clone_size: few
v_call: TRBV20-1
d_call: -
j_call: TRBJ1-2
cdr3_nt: TGCAGTGCTAGAGGGGCAGGGGATGGCTACACCTTC
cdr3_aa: CSARGAGDGYTF

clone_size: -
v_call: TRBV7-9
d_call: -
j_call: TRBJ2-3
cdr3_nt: TGTGCCAGCGGACCAGATTTCACTAGCACAGATACGCAGTATTTT
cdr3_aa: CASGPDFTSTDTQYF

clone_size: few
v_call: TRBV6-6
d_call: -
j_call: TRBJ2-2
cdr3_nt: TGTGCCAGCAGTTACACAAACACCGGGGAGCTGTTTTTT
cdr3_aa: CASSYTNTGELFF

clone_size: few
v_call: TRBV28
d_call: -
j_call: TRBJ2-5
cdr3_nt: TGTGCCAGCAGTTTGTCCCTAAGGCGGGAGACCCAGTACTTC
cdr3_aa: CASSLSLRRETQYF

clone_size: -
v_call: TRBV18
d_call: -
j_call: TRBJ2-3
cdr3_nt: TGTGCCAGCTGCGCGGAACCAGATACGCAGTATTTT
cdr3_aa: CASCAEPDTQYF

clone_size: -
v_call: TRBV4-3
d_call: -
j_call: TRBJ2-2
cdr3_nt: TGCGCCAGCAGCCCGAACAGGGTATCAACCGGGGAGCTGTTTTTT
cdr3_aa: CASSPNRVSTGELFF

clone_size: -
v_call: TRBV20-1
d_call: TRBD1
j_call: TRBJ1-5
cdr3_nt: TGCAGTGCTAGAGAGACAGGGGTCCCGAATCAGCCCCAGCATTTT
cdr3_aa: CSARETGVPNQPQHF

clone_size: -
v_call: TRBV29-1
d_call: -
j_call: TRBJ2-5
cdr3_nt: TGCAGCGTTGAAGTGGGGGCAGGGGGGCTGGCAGAGACCCAGTACTTC
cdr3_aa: CSVEVGAGGLAETQYF

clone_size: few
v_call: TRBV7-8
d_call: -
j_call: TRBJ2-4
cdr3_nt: TGTGCCAGCAGCCCCCTAGGGCTAGCCAAAAACATTCAGTACTTC
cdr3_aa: CASSPLGLAKNIQYF

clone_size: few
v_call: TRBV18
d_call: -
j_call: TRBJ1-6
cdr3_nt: TGTGCCAGCTCACCACATGGTTCCTATAATTCACCCCTCCACTTT
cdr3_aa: CASSPHGSYNSPLHF

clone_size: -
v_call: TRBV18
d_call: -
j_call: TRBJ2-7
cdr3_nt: TGTGCCAGCTCACCGGACAGCCTCAAGCAGTACTTC
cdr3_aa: CASSPDSLKQYF

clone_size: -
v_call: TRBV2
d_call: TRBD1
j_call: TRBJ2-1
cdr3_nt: TGTGCCAGCGATGAGGGGGCTCGGAATGAGCAGTTCTTC
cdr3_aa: CASDEGARNEQFF

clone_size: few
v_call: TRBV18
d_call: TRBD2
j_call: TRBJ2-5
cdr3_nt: TGTGCCAGCTCACCACAAAATAGACTAGCGGGAAAAGAGACCCAGTACTTC
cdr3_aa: CASSPQNRLAGKETQYF

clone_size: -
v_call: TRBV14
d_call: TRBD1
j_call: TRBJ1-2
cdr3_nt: TGTGCCAGCAGCCCGGAACAGGGGTTTCGCTATGGCTACACCTTC
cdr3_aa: CASSPEQGFRYGYTF

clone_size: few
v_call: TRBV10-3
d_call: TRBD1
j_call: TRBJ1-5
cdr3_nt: TGTGCCATCAGTGAGTCGATCCTAGGGGGCGGTCAGCCCCAGCATTTT
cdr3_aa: CAISESILGGGQPQHF

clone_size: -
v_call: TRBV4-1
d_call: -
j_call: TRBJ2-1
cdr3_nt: TGCGCCAGCAGCCAAGCGGTAGGACTCCTATACAATGAGCAGTTCTTC
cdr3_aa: CASSQAVGLLYNEQFF

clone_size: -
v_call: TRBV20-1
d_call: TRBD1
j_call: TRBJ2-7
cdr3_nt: TGCAGTGCATTAAGACAGGGGACCTACGAGCAGTACTTC
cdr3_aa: CSALRQGTYEQYF

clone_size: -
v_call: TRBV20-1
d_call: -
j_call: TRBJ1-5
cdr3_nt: TGCAGTGCTAGACCTAGAGGGAGGGGAAACAATCAGCCCCAGCATTTT
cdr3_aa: CSARPRGRGNNQPQHF

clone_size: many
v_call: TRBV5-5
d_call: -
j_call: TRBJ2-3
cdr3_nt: TGTGCCAGCAGCGCGAGTTGGCCCACAGATACGCAGTATTTT
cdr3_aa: CASSASWPTDTQYF

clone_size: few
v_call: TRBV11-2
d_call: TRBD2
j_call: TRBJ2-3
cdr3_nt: TGTGCCAGCAGCTGGTTACTAGCGGGGGAGGATACGCAGTATTTT
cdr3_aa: CASSWLLAGEDTQYF

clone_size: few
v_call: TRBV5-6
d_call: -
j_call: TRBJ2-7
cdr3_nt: TGTGCCAGCAGCCCCAGCATATTCTCCTACGAGCAGTACTTC
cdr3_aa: CASSPSIFSYEQYF

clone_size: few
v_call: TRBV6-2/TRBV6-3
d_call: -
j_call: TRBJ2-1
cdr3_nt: TGTGCCAGCAGCCCCCCCGATTACAATGAGCAGTTCTTC
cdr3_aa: CASSPPDYNEQFF

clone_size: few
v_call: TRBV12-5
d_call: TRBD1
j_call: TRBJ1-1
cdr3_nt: TGTGCTAGTGGTTCTGTGTGGACAGGGTCTTCCTCAGCTTTCTTT
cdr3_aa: CASGSVWTGSSSAFF

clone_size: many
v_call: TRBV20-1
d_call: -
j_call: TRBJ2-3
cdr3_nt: TGCAGTGCTAGTGTAGAGGCTAGCACAGATACGCAGTATTTT
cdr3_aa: CSASVEASTDTQYF

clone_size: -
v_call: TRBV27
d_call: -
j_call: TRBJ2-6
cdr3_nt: TGTGCCAGCAGTTTACTTGGTTCTGGGGCCAACGTCCTGACTTTC
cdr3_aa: CASSLLGSGANVLTF

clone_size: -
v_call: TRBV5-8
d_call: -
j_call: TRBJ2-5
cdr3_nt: TGTGCCAGCAGCTACAGGGATGCAGAGACCCAGTACTTC
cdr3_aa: CASSYRDAETQYF

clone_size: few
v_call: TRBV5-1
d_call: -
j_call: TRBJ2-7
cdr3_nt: TGCGCCAGCAGCATAACAGCTCTTTCCTACGAGCAGTACTTC
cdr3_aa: CASSITALSYEQYF

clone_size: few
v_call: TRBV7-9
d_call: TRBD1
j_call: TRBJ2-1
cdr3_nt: TGTGCCAGCAGCTTATCGAGGACAGGGGCGCGGAATGAGCAGTTCTTC
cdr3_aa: CASSLSRTGARNEQFF

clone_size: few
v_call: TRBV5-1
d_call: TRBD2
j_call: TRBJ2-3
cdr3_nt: TGCGCCAGCAGCTTGGATAATAGCGGGGTCACAGATACGCAGTATTTT
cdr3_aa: CASSLDNSGVTDTQYF

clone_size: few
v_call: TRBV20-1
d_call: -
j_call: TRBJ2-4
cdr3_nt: TGCAGTGCGAGCGAAATTGCGGACAGCAAAAACATTCAGTACTTC
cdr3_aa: CSASEIADSKNIQYF

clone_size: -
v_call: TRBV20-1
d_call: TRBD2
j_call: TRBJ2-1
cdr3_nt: TGCAGTGCTAGCGTAGGACTAGCGGGAGCGGATGAGCAGTTCTTC
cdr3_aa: CSASVGLAGADEQFF

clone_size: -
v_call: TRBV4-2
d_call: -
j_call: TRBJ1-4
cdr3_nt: TGTGCCAGCAGCCAAGATCTTTCTAACAACCAAAGGACACTGTTTTTT
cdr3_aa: CASSQDLSNNQRTLFF

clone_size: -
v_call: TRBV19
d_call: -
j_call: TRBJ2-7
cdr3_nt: TGTGCCAGTAGTATCGGGCAGCTACCCTACGAGCAGTACTTC
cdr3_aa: CASSIGQLPYEQYF

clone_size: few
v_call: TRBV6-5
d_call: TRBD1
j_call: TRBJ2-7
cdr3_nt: TGTGCCAGCAGTTCGACAGGGTTATCATCCTACGAGCAGTACTTC
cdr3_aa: CASSSTGLSSYEQYF

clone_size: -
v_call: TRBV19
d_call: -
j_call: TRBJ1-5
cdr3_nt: TGTGCCAGTAGTATGACCGCCATGACCCAGCATTTT
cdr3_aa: CASSMTAMTQHF

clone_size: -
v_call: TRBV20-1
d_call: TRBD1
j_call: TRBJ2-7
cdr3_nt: TGCAGTGCTTTTCACAGGGGGCAGAACGAGCAGTACTTC
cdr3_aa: CSAFHRGQNEQYF

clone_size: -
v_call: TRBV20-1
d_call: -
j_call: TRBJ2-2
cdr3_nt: TGCAGTGCCCCGGGTCAGGGGAACACCGGGGAGCTGTTTTTT
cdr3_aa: CSAPGQGNTGELFF

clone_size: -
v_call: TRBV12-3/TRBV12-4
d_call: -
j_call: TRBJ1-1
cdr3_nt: TGTGCCAGCAGTTTCCCAGGGATCACTGAAGCTTTCTTT
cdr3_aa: CASSFPGITEAFF

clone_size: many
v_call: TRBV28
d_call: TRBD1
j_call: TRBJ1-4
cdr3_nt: TGTGCCAGCGGACAGGGGTTTTCAGTTGAAAAACTGTTTTTT
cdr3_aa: CASGQGFSVEKLFF

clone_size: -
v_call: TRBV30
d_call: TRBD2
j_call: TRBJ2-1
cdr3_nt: TGTGCCTGGAGTGTAAGGGCTAGCGGCCTACTGTGGCAGTTCTTC
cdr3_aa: CAWSVRASGLLWQFF

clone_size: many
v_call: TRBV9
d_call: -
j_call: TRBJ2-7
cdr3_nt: TGTGCCAGCAGCGTAATCGACGTAGGGCAGTACTTC
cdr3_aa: CASSVIDVGQYF

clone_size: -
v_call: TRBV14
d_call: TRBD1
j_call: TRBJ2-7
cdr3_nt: TGTGCCAGCAGCCAGTTCACAGGGGGTTCCGAGCAGTACTTC
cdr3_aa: CASSQFTGGSEQYF

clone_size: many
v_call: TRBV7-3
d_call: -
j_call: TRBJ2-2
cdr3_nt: TGTGCCAGCAGCCGTGGGGTGACGGGGGAGCTGTTTTTT
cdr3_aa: CASSRGVTGELFF

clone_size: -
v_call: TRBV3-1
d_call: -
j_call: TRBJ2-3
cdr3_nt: TGTGCCAGCAGCCAAGTCTTCGGCACAGATACGCAGTATTTT
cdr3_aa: CASSQVFGTDTQYF

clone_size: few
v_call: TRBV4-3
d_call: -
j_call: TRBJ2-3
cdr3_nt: TGCGCCAGCAGCGTGGAGTTTGGTGGCCCAGATACGCAGTATTTT
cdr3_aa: CASSVEFGGPDTQYF

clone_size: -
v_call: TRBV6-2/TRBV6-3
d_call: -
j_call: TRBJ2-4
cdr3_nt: TGTGCCAGCAGTCGCGAGGGGGGCCGTCTAGTCATTCAGTACTTC
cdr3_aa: CASSREGGRLVIQYF

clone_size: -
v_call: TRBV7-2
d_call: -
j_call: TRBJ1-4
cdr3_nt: TGTGCCAGCAGTAGGGACCGAGTCGCAACTAATGAAAAACTGTTTTTT
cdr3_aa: CASSRDRVATNEKLFF